The 17 T cell receptor beta chains below all came from one sample that was sequenced in a study of prognosis after radiotherapy for stage I lung cancer. Using two-round multiplex PCR, the authors amplified TCR beta CDR3 from genomic DNA. First-round PCR used primers specific to each TRBV and TRBJ gene. TCRdb fed the multiplex PCR reads into MiXCR, producing one record per CDR3 protein. The sample yields fewer than 20,000 distinct CDR3 sequences, less than 55% seen once. Sequences were derived from PBMCs, sampled before or after stereotactic body radiation therapy (not recorded which). The receptor source for this set is a donor over 45 with non-small cell lung cancer.

This clonotype was observed many times. The genes are TRBV11-2 and TRBJ2-3, with TRBD1 matching over 8 bases. Germline assignment: CDR1 SGHAT and CDR2 FQNNGV. The trim removed 0 bases at V and 2 bases at J, leaving 7 bases unmatched. The CDR3 loop spans 17 amino acids. The CDR3, as DNA: TGTGCCAGCAGCTTAGATCGGACAGGGACTCCCACAGATACGCAGTATTTT. It specifies CASSLDRTGTPTDTQYF.

The chain is built from TRBV6-2 or TRBV6-3 and TRBJ2-1; D is perhaps TRBD2 (6 bases). Germline V lookup: CDR1 MNHEY, CDR2 SVGEGT. The CDR3 contains 17 residues. Trimming removed 2 bases from V and 8 bases from J, with 22 bases in between. CDR3 in amino acids: CASSYGRRSGRGYEQFF. CDR3 nucleotides: TGTGCCAGCAGTTACGGGAGACGATCGGGGCGGGGATATGAGCAGTTCTTC.

This clonotype is medium-sized (0.01 to 0.1%). Here the CDR3 reads CASSLPGRIYGYTF. The CDR3 bases are TGTGCCAGCAGCCTTCCGGGACGGATTTATGGCTACACCTTC. The chain carries TRBV28 and TRBJ1-2, with D tentatively TRBD1 (5 bases). Per germline, CDR1 MDHEN and CDR2 SYDVKM. V lost 6 bases and J 5 bases, leaving 16 bases between the germline ends. The CDR3 runs to 14 residues.

The V and J genes are TRBV27 and TRBJ1-5, with D perhaps TRBD1 (6 bases). Germline V gene data show CDR1 as MNHEY and CDR2 as SMNVEV (reference sequence). Trimming took 4 bases from V and 2 from J, leaving 12 bases between them. The CDR3 is 15 residues long. The CDR3 DNA sequence: TGTGCCAGCAGTTCCCTGGGGGCAGGCAATCAGCCCCAGCATTTT. Translating gives CASSSLGAGNQPQHF.

The chain has TRBV9 and TRBJ1-5; D might be TRBD1 (6 bases). This CDR3 contains 17 residues. In germline, CDR1 is SGDLS, CDR2 YYNGEE. The germline V and J ends were trimmed by 0 bases and 6 bases, with 19 bases remaining between them. The CDR3: CASSVGGGLEGGQPQHF. The CDR3 region has the DNA TGTGCCAGCAGCGTAGGTGGGGGCCTAGAAGGGGGTCAGCCCCAGCATTTT. Drawing the rest from reference TRBV9 and TRBJ1-5, the complete variable domain is DSGVTQTPKHLITATGQRVTLRCSPRSGDLSVYWYQQSLDQGLQFLIQYYNGEERAKGNILERFSAQQFPDLHSELNLSSLELGDSALYFCASSVGGGLEGGQPQHFGDGTRLSIL.

The chain combines TRBV19 with TRBJ2-3, with 13 positions matching TRBD2. Germline CDR1 reads LNHDA; CDR2 reads SQIVND (reference sequence). The V gene end was trimmed by 3 bases and the J gene end by 3 bases; junction bases not matched to a gene: 9. This CDR3 comprises 18 residues. CDR3: CASSMPWTSGRETDTQYF. The DNA for the CDR3 is TGTGCCAGTAGTATGCCCTGGACTAGCGGGAGAGAGACAGATACGCAGTATTTT.

V usage is TRBV6-1 and J usage is TRBJ1-6, with TRBD1 matching over 9 bases. Germline values: CDR1 MNHNS, CDR2 SASEGT. The CDR3 spans 16 residues. The V gene end was trimmed by 5 bases and the J gene end by 3 bases; junction bases not matched to a gene: 5. In DNA form, the CDR3 reads TGTGCCAGCAGTCTCTGGGACAGGGACTATAATTCACCCCTCCACTTT. Protein: CASSLWDRDYNSPLHF.

This clonotype came up many times. This CDR3 is CSALGDLAGVETQYF. The CDR3, as DNA: TGCAGTGCTCTAGGGGATCTAGCGGGCGTAGAGACCCAGTACTTC. The genes are TRBV20-1 and TRBJ2-5; 8 bases agree with TRBD2. J gave up 4 bases and V 5 bases, and 12 bases lay outside the gene matches. This CDR3 spans 15 amino acids. The germline V gene has CDR1 DFQATT and CDR2 SNEGSKA (reference sequence).

The rearrangement joins TRBV2 to TRBJ2-7, with D unresolved. This CDR3 has 13 residues. CDR1 and CDR2 from the germline V gene are SNHLY and FYNNEI. V gave up 6 bases and J gave up 6 bases, with 15 bases separating them. In DNA, the CDR3 is TGTGCCAGCAGCTACAGTGAACTGGGCGAGCAGTACTTC. Protein sequence: CASSYSELGEQYF.

This clonotype has only a few counts. The rearrangement joins TRBV6-5 to TRBJ2-2; D not certain. This CDR3 comprises 15 residues. V lost 1 base and J 2 bases, leaving 8 bases between the germline ends. CDR1 and CDR2 from the germline V gene are MNHEY and SVGAGI. DNA of the CDR3: TGTGCCAGCAGTTACTACCATGGTAACACCGGGGAGCTGTTTTTT. It codes for CASSYYHGNTGELFF.

Note on this clonotype: With only one base between it and a far larger clone, this is likely a read error. This rearrangement joins TRBV6-9 to TRBJ1-1; no reliable D call. Germline CDR1 is MNHGY and CDR2 is SVAAGI. This CDR3 is 13 amino acids long. The CDR3 DNA sequence: TGTGCCAGCAGTTACGGGCAGAACACTGACGCTTTCTTT. Its protein product is CASSYGQNTDAFF.

This clonotype ranks as medium-sized. The chain combines TRBV30 with TRBJ1-1; D unresolved. Looked up from germline, CDR1 is GTSNPN and CDR2 is SVGIG (reference sequence). The CDR3 is 15 amino acids. Trimming removed 0 bases from V and 2 bases from J, with 13 bases in between. The CDR3 region has the DNA TGTGCCTGGAGTGTAATGTATGGCAGCAACACTGAAGCTTTCTTT. This encodes CAWSVMYGSNTEAFF. Based on the CDR3 plus reference TRBV30 and TRBJ1-1, the full variable domain is SQTIHQWPATLVQPVGSPLSLECTVEGTSNPNLYWYRQAAGRGLQLLFYSVGIGQISSEVPQNLSASRPQDRQFILSSKKLLLSDSGFYLCAWSVMYGSNTEAFFGQGTRLTVV.

To note about this clonotype: With a far larger clone one base away, a read error is the likely cause. The chain is built from TRBV19 and TRBJ2-5; no clear D gene. The J call may be in error: the DNA end matches TRBJ2-1 better. Germline CDR1 reads LNHDA; CDR2 reads SQIVND (reference sequence). This CDR3 has 12 amino acids. The CDR3 sequence is CASSLIGCEQFF. CDR3 DNA sequence: TGTGCCAGTAGTCTAATCGGGTGTGAGCAGTTCTTC.

The V call is TRBV5-1, the J call TRBJ1-2; D ambiguous. Trimming shortened V by 1 base and J by 3 bases, and 7 bases separated the two germline ends. The CDR3 spans 13 residues. The V gene's germline CDR1 is SGHRS and CDR2 YFSETQ. The CDR3: CASSLWEDYGYTF. The DNA of the CDR3 is TGCGCCAGCAGCTTGTGGGAAGACTATGGCTACACCTTC.

The V gene is TRBV9, the J gene TRBJ1-2; 9 bases are shared with TRBD1. V trimming: 7 bases; J trimming: 4 bases; junction bases outside the gene matches: 5. The CDR3 totals 13 residues. Looked up from germline, CDR1 is SGDLS and CDR2 is YYNGEE. DNA for the CDR3: TGTGCCAGCGGGAGACAGGGGGGCTATGGCTACACCTTC. This translates into CASGRQGGYGYTF.

Details on this clonotype: Relative to the germline gene, one junction end is altered; a read error may explain this. The chain links TRBV6-1 to TRBJ1-6; D gene ambiguous. The CDR3 runs 15 residues. Per the germline V gene, CDR1 is MNHNS and CDR2 is SASEGT. The chain's CDR3 is CASSYAQSGGSPIHF. The CDR3 bases are TGTGCCAGCAGCTACGCCCAGAGCGGTGGTTCACCCATCCACTTT.

V is TRBV4-3 and J is TRBJ2-3, with D perhaps matching TRBD1 (5 bases). The V gene's germline CDR1 is LGHNA and CDR2 YSLEER. V was shortened by 0 bases and J by 2 bases, with 12 bases between the two germline ends. The CDR3 is 16 residues long. CDR3 sequence reads: CASSQDPTGYTDTQYF. DNA of the CDR3: TGCGCCAGCAGCCAAGATCCCACAGGTTACACAGATACGCAGTATTTT.